The source of this TCR beta chain is a study of cytomegalovirus exposure and HLA in healthy donors (dated by TCRdb to about 2017). About the full investigation: An earlier analysis of several hundred of the donors reported 250 to 300 Gb of sequence data and some 110 million unique TCR beta sequences obtained from about 179 million T cells. An early release that covered fewer than 800 HLA-typed donors contained about 290 gigabases of sequencing data and 85 million to 100 million unique TCR sequences. Of the approximately 400 genotyped donors, approximately 80% were placed in the genetic ancestry cluster associated with self-reported Caucasian donors. The aim of the study was to test whether cataloging public T cell receptors could identify signatures of past pathogen exposure. The study used immunosequencing to profile the T cell repertoires of several hundred subjects and linked those repertoires to cytomegalovirus serostatus. Besides the first cohort of approximately 710 subjects, a separate validation cohort made up of around 120 different subjects was used. To predict cytomegalovirus infection status, the study brought together high-throughput TCR immunosequencing, statistical association of individual TCRs with disease status, and machine learning. In a later analysis, previously published TCR beta repertoires from 666 donors were re-analyzed and high-resolution HLA genotyping was added so that TCR occurrence patterns could be studied. Rather than drawing on any new phenotypic data, the later analysis identified candidate immune exposures from TCR beta sequences and the way those sequences occurred across donors. An earlier analysis of roughly 580 of the donors used high-throughput TCR beta sequencing to judge whether each TCR beta V gene segment behaved as functional or pseudogenic. Donor age, sex, ethnicity and CMV serostatus were collected together with the repertoire data. A later genetic analysis used genome-wide SNP genotypes for about 65% of the roughly 670 donors, treating that subset as a discovery cohort. All discovery cohort repertoires had been generated on a single sequencing platform. HLA typing included class I and class II loci at four-digit resolution. Typing coverage differed by locus: A, B, C, DRB1 and DQB1 were typed in roughly 620-630 donors, DQA1 in roughly 510, DPA1 in some 600, and DPB1 in 400 to 490. Roughly 5 DR-DQ haplotypes were treated as single units for association and clustering because of strong linkage in the cohort. Among around 400 genotyped donors of the cohort, an average of 235,054 unique TCR beta nucleotide sequences were sequenced per donor, roughly 18% of them non-productive.

The library was built by means of the immunoSEQ multiplex PCR assay. A mixture of 60 forward primers for TCR Vbeta segments and 13 reverse primers for TCR Jbeta segments was used in the multiplex PCR. A multiplex PCR assay on genomic DNA amplified the CDR3 region of rearranged TCR beta genes. The amplified TCR beta libraries were sequenced on the Illumina HiSeq System as 87-base-pair reads. The study's own analysis went as follows. A later analysis tallied 75 million to 85 million unique TCR beta chains across the roughly 610 repertoires, and approximately 11 million of those chains were shared by two or more donors. To remove PCR and sequencing errors, raw reads were error-corrected and collapsed into unique sequences using a nearest-neighbor algorithm that merged closely related sequences. CDR3 sequences were aligned to IMGT reference sequences to assign V, D and J gene segments. For a sequence to be retained, a match of at least six nucleotides was required to both a V gene segment and a J gene segment. Rearrangements were classified as productive when the CDR3 lacked stop codons and remained in frame with V and J, and all other rearrangements were classified as non-productive. Following IMGT convention, CDR3 was defined as the stretch from the second conserved V-encoded cysteine to the conserved J-encoded phenylalanine. The earlier analysis of roughly 590 of the donors excluded sequences that lacked an unambiguous match to a single V gene segment. In an earlier analysis of approximately 590 of the donors, a V segment was called functional when productive rearrangements were above 56.7%, and segregating when the standard deviation between donors exceeded 5%. A statistical classification framework was built to diagnose cytomegalovirus status from the catalog of TCR beta chain sequences. In a later analysis, TCR nucleotide sequences were compared against IMGT/GENE-DB human TR gene sequences so that V and J genes could be assigned. The TCRdist pipeline was used in a later analysis to assign CDR3 sequences and most-parsimonious VDJ recombination scenarios. In a later analysis, each TCR beta chain was defined by its CDR3 amino acid sequence together with its V-gene family, and reads without a unique V-gene family were excluded. In a later analysis, 500 to 700 highly shared, low-generation-probability nucleotide sequences were removed to address suspected cross-contamination and a sequencing artifact. In a later analysis, a clonal expansion index was calculated for each public chain from normalized within-repertoire ranks of inferred template counts. In a later analysis, generation probabilities were computed with a VDJ recombination model fitted to out-of-frame rearrangements, and the resulting probabilities were checked against IGoR. In a later analysis, TCR-TCR, TCR-HLA and TCR-CMV co-occurrence was scored with hypergeometric tests, and a repertoire-size bias correction was applied to TCR pairs. In a later analysis, false discovery rates were estimated by permuting HLA or CMV assignments 20 times. A later analysis grouped co-occurring TCRs with DBSCAN, adding TCRdist sequence similarity when clustering within HLA-allele-positive subsets. Repertoires with fewer than 30,000 or more than 120,000 public chains, plus five repertoires with anomalous nucleotide sharing, were excluded from co-occurrence clustering. In TCRdb, the immuneACCESS table is reduced to in-frame sequences with V and J assigned. These tables do not hold every clone; where another copy was compared, an unresolved V gene accounts for under half, and the others remain unexplained. Clone size and the V and J calls come from that table; the DNA yielded D and trimming. In all, the sample holds 180,000 or so clones, and 82% of those were seen once. The ten largest make up about 0.092% of the sample.

The cohort was made up of 650 to 700 healthy bone marrow donors. At the time of sampling, all cohort members were nominally healthy, though unrecorded immune exposures were likely present. The donor tested CMV seronegative, placing the donor among the roughly 350 seronegative members of the cohort. Each donor provided a peripheral blood sample, and peripheral blood mononuclear cells were used for TCR beta sequencing. Genomic DNA was extracted from the blood cell samples with the Qiagen DNeasy Blood Extraction Kit. What the work shows at the level of the full study, not this receptor alone: For the cohort, immune exposure information was limited to CMV serostatus. In a later analysis, most CMV-associated TCR beta chains were found to appear HLA-restricted, with HLA associations seemingly driven largely by CMV exposure. Roughly uniform sequencing depth across donors was assumed in presence/absence analyses, although this assumption may not hold. HLA typing was unavailable for some donors at each locus, so association tests used only the typed subset. The earlier analysis of almost 600 of the donors excluded 15 to 20 rarely observed V segments, including chromosome 9 orphons, because counts were too low. Three of the identified cytomegalovirus-associated TCR beta chains were confirmed in vitro to be specific for cytomegalovirus antigens. In a later analysis, about 16,000 TCR beta sequences were associated with specific HLA alleles at a false discovery rate of 0.05. Cytomegalovirus status was reported to be diagnosed by the classifier with high specificity and sensitivity in both the original and validation cohorts. While some public TCRs were present in many individuals, most TCR sequences turned up only very rarely across donors. Broadly in line with IMGT annotations, most TCR beta V segments showed up in productive rearrangements about 90% or about 30% of the time in an earlier analysis of approximately 640 of the donors. In a later analysis, the rate of TCR association differed among HLA loci, with DRB1 alleles having the most associated TCRs and HLA-C alleles having the fewest. The cohort was sequenced for TCR beta chains only, and without alpha or paired-chain data the features that could be detected were limited. A later analysis found that HLA-associated TCR beta chains were more clonally expanded and had lower generation probabilities than equally common non-associated chains. A cluster of highly shared sequence variants was judged likely to be a technical artifact of the sequencing pipeline. It was suggested by the authors that the approach could potentially be generalized to other disease states and immunological phenotypes. An association between a missense DCLRE1C variant and V-gene and J-gene trimming of TCR beta chains was found in a later genetic analysis and replicated in an independent cohort. When HLA alleles, especially DR and DQ, strongly co-occurred, attributing TCR associations to individual alleles was difficult. Linkage disequilibrium might explain the correlated functional status among segregating V segments, but an unknown experimental factor could not be excluded. A later analysis reported that several top co-occurrence clusters appeared linked to parvovirus B19, influenza, CMV and Epstein-Barr virus. A total of 150 to 200 TCR beta chains were listed by the study as associated with cytomegalovirus. A further reported finding was that TCR beta sequences accurately predicted the HLA-A and HLA-B alleles for most subjects in the first cohort. Some IMGT-functional V segments, including TRBV6-2 and TRBV6-3, could not be told apart with the 87-base-pair reads, so those segments were excluded. According to a later genetic analysis, donors in an Asian-associated ancestry cluster had fewer N-insertions in productive TCRs than the approximately 630-donor mean.

The germline V gene specifies ENHRY as CDR1 and SYGVKD as CDR2. The CDR3 measures 13 amino acids from cysteine to phenylalanine. The only DNA kept is the CDR3, 39 bases in frame from the first base. The germline V end is reduced by 9 bases and the J end by 7 bases; junction bases left unmatched: 11. Worth noting for this clone: Its antigen specificity is not known. Base qualities are not provided; no much larger clone lies one nucleotide away.

This sequence was found in a boy younger than 10 in good health and CMV-seronegative. The sequence is built from TRBV10-3 and TRBJ2-7, with TRBD1 identical over 8 junction bases. The specimen sequenced was PBMCs. The DNA is TGTGCCATGTCCGTCGACAGGGGTGGGGAGCAGTACTTC. Translated, this gives CAMSVDRGGEQYF.